This T cell receptor (beta chain) comes out of a study of somatic mutations in cytotoxic T cells in rheumatoid arthritis. Sequencing used immunoSEQ multiplex PCR; TCRdb keeps in-frame clones, though not all of them. The repertoire holds about 2,600 clones, with approximately 80% as singletons. In germline, CDR1 is LGHNA, CDR2 YNFKEQ. Between the trimmed V and J ends, which lost 6 bases and 0 bases, there was a span of 19 bases. The CDR3 loop spans 17 amino acids. The chain recombines TRBV4-2 with TRBJ2-3; D possibly corresponds to TRBD2 (5 bases). Sequenced material: CD8+ T cells sorted from blood. This receptor was taken from a man aged 60-69 years with rheumatoid arthritis. CDR3: CASSREKAEASTDTQYF. CDR3 bases: TGTGCCAGCAGTCGCGAAAAAGCGGAAGCTAGCACAGATACGCAGTATTTT.